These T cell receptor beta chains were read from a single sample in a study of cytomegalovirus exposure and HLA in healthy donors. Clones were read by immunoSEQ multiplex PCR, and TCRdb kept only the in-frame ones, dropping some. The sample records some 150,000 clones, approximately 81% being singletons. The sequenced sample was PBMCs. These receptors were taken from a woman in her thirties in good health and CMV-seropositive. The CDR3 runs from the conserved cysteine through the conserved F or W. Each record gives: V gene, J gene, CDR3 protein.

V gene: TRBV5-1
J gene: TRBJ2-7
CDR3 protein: CASSYVGGGSTYEQYF

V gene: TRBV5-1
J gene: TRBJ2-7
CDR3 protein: CASSPAGGNTYEQYF

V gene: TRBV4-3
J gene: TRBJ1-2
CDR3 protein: CASSQDFGVGGYTF

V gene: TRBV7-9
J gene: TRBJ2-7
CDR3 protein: CASSLSSGGEQYF

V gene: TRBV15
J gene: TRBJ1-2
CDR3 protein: CATSRDGGELNYGYTF

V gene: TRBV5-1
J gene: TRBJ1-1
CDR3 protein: CASSLQVGGGNTEAFF

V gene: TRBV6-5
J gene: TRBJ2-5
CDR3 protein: CASSDTQGLGQYF

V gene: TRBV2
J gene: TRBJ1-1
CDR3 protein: CASVRGNTEAFF

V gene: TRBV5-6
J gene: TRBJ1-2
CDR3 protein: CASSLQGAGGYTF

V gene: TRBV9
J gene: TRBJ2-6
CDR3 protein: CASSVTGVLSSGANVLTF

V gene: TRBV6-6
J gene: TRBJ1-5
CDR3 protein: CASIQNSRFNQPQHF

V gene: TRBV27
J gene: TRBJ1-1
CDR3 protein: CASSLGPTRNTEAFF

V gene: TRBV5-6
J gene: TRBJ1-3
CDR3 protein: CASSLIPGLVGNTIYF

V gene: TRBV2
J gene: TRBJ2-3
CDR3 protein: CASRGGLAGADTQYF

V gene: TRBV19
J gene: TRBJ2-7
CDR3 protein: CATSGTYLEQYF

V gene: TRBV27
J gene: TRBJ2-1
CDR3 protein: CASSRTSGSSYNEQFF

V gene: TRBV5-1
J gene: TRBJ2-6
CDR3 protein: CASSRGQGQDVLTF

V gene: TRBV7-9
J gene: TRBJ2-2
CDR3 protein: CASSPYRGRALNTGELFF

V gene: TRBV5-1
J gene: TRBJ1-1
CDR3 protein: CASSLAGTGWSNTEAFF

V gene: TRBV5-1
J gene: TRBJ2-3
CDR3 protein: CASSLMLAGGGTDTQYF

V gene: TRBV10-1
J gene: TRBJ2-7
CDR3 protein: CAILTGVGEQYF

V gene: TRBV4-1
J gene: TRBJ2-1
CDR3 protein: CASSQLVLTSSNERFF

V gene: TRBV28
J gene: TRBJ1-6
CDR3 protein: CASSPIDRDDSPLHF

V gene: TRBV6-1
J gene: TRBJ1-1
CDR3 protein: CASSAPGGMEAFF

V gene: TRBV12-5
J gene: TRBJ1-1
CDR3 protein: CASGLERGTEAFF

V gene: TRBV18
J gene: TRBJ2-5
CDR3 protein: CASSPYIQGRQETQYF

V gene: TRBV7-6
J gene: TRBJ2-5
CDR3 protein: CASSAWTGEGETQYF

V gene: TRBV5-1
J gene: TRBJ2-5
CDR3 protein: CASSFGTGQETQYF

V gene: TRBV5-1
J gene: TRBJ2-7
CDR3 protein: CASRGQAAGPSYEQYF

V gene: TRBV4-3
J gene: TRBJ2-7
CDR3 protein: CASSQERGLSYEQYF

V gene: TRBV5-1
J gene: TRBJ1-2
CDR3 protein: CASSRTGPNYGYTF

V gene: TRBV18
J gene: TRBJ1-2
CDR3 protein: CASSPVAGALDYGYTF

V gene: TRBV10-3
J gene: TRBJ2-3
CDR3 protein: CAISDRVRTREGSTDTQYF

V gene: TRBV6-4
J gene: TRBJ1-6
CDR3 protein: CASKGQGANSPLHF

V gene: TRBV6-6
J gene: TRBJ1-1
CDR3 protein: CASSYRSGSTFF

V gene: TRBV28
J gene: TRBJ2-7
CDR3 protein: CASSFLGGVGSYEQYF

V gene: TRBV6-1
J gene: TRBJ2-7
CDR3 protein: CASSLQGAGEQYF

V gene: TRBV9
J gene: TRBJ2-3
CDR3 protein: CASSVEGQGAADTQYF

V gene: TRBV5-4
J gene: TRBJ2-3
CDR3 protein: CASSPIGDTQYF

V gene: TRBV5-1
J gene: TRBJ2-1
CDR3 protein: CASSLGLAGIQSSYNEQFF

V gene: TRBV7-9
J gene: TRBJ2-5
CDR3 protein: CASSLAPGEEETQYF

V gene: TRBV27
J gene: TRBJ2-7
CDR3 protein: CASSFSGTSYEQYF

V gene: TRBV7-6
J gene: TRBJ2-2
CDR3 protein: CASFRGANTGELFF

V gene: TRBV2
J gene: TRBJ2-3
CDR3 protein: CAARGGHTDTQYF

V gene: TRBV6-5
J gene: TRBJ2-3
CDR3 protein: CASSYQLASTDTQYF

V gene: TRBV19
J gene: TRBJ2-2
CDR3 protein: CASSTGTTRNTGELFF

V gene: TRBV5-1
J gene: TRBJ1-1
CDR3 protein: CASSLQGMNTEAFF

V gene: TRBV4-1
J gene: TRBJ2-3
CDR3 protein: CASSQQGWTDTQYF

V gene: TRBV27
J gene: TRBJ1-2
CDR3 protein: CASSPGTVTNYGYTF

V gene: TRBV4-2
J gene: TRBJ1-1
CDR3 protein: CASSQRTAFTEAFF

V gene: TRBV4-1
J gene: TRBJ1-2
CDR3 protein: CASSQQDGVWGYTF

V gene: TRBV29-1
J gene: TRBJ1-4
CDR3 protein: CSVGGAGTNNEKLFF

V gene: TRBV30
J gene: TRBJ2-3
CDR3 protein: CAWEVGGAADTQYF

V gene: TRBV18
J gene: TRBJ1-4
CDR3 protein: CASSPGQGEKLFF

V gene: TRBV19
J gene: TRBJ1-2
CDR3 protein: CASLNRQGSYTF

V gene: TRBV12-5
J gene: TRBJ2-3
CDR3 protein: CASGGRSGGATDTQYF

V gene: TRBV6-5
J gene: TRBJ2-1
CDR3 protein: CASSYSRTSRPFF